This T cell receptor (beta chain) was obtained from a study of blood T cell repertoires in COVID-19. The wider study: The United States, Italy and Spain provided the acute and convalescent COVID-19 samples. T cells, B-cell-depleted T cells, or PBMCs provided the cDNA or gDNA that served as material.

CDR1 is MGHRA and CDR2 is YSYEKL in the germline V gene. The ends lost 1 base at V and 6 bases at J; junction bases unmatched: 13. This CDR3 has 18 amino acids. In the authors' methods: How many nucleated cells were present was estimated from reference gene primer amplification. This table comes from immunoSEQ multiplex PCR, and its TCRdb copy is limited to in-frame clones, with some not included. That table is the source of V, J and clone size, and D and trimming were worked out from the DNA. Altogether about 74,000 clones are present, about 88% being singletons, with the ten largest covering roughly 9.7%.

What was sequenced was peripheral blood. The source of this sequence is a human donor in a cohort sampled during active COVID-19. The rearrangement uses TRBV4-1 and TRBJ2-3, with 10 nucleotides matching TRBD2. CDR3 sequence (DNA): TGCGCCAGCAGCCAAGGGCCGAGTACTAGCGGGACCGGGGATACGCAGTATTTT. Protein: CASSQGPSTSGTGDTQYF.